The 19 T cell receptor beta chains below come from one sample, sequenced in a study of blood T cells in healthy people across ages. A sample-barcoded 5' primer and a J-beta primer mix were used in a second PCR of roughly 6 to 11 cycles. A single record per CDR3 protein comes from TCRdb applying MiXCR to the 5' RACE reads. The table lists about 630,000 distinct CDR3 sequences, roughly 21% of them singletons, with about 3.6% in the top ten. The source material was blood. These receptors were taken from a man between 65 and 79 years old in good health.

This clonotype turned up a few times. The chain is built from TRBV9 and TRBJ2-3; TRBD2 matches 7 bases. The CDR3 is 15 amino acids. The germline gives CDR1 SGDLS, CDR2 YYNGEE. The V and J ends lost 0 bases and 5 bases, in that order; junction bases with no gene match: 6. CDR3 DNA: TGTGCCAGCAGCGTAGAGGGCGGGAGAGGAGATACGCAGTATTTT. This encodes CASSVEGGRGDTQYF.

The chain links TRBV20-1 to TRBJ2-1; the D call may be TRBD1 or TRBD2 (6 bases each). Germline CDR1 and CDR2: DFQATT and SNEGSKA (reference sequence). The V end lost 1 base, the J end lost 8 bases, and 21 bases lay between the germline ends. The CDR3 consists of 16 residues. The chain's CDR3 is CSARAGITGRLHEQFF. The CDR3 DNA reads TGCAGTGCTAGAGCGGGGATCACAGGGAGGCTCCATGAGCAGTTCTTC.

The chain recombines TRBV13 with TRBJ2-3, with D perhaps TRBD2 (6 bases). This CDR3 region has 14 residues. Germline V gene lookup returns CDR1 PRHDT and CDR2 FYEKMQ (reference sequence). Trimming removed 5 bases at V and 7 bases at J, with 16 bases between. The CDR3 here is CASSPGGSGNTQYF. DNA for the CDR3: TGTGCCAGCAGCCCCGGAGGTAGCGGAAATACGCAGTATTTT.

There are a few counts of this clonotype. This chain links TRBV3-1 with TRBJ2-1; 12 bases are a match to TRBD1. The end of the DNA is better explained by TRBJ2-7, so the J call may be wrong. Germline V gene sequence: CDR1 LGHDT, CDR2 YNNKEL (reference sequence). The CDR3 loop spans 16 amino acids. CDR3 loop: CASSQASGTGGREQYF. CDR3 nucleotides: TGTGCCAGCAGCCAAGCATCCGGGACAGGGGGCCGAGAGCAGTACTTC.

In this sample, this clonotype turned up a few times. V and J are TRBV5-1 and TRBJ1-1; D is uncertain. Germline V CDR1 and CDR2: SGHRS, YFSETQ. Between the trimmed V and J ends, which lost 0 bases and 0 bases, there was a span of 6 bases. CDR3 size: 14 residues. CDR3 residues: CASSLAPVNTEAFF. In nucleotides, the CDR3 is TGCGCCAGCAGCTTGGCCCCAGTGAACACTGAAGCTTTCTTT.

The V call is TRBV6-2 or TRBV6-3, the J call TRBJ2-3; TRBD2 is a possible D gene (6 bases). CDR3 length: 16 residues. Per the germline V gene, CDR1 is MNHEY and CDR2 is SVGEGT. Trimming left V 6 bases short and J 4 bases short, with 20 bases between. Here the CDR3 reads CASRSTSSSWADTQYF. In nucleotides, the CDR3 is TGTGCCAGCAGGTCAACTAGCTCCAGTTGGGCAGATACGCAGTATTTT.

The chain has TRBV7-2 and TRBJ2-1; D is unresolved. Near its end, the DNA agrees better with TRBJ2-7, so the J call may be wrong. CDR3 length: 12 amino acids. Germline V gene sequence: CDR1 SGHTA, CDR2 FQGNSA. The CDR3 spells CASGSALGEQYF. As DNA, the CDR3 is TGTGCCAGCGGCTCTGCTTTAGGCGAGCAGTACTTC.

The sample holds a few counts of this clonotype. This chain joins TRBV4-1 and TRBJ2-3; perhaps TRBD1 as D (5 bases). The CDR3 has 15 amino acids. Germline V gives CDR1 MGHRA, CDR2 YSYEKL. Trimming left V 0 bases short and J 2 bases short, with 9 bases between. In DNA, the CDR3 is TGCGCCAGCAGCCAAGACTTACAGGTCACAGATACGCAGTATTTT. Amino acids: CASSQDLQVTDTQYF.

This clonotype was detected only a few times. The chain uses TRBV18 and TRBJ1-5, with a possible D match to TRBD1 (5 bases). CDR3 length equals 13 residues. V was trimmed by 4 bases and J by 4 bases, leaving 8 bases between them. Germline lookup yields CDR1 KGHSH and CDR2 LQKENI. In DNA, the CDR3 is TGTGCCAGCTCACAACAGGAGAATCAGCCCCAGCATTTT. Its protein is CASSQQENQPQHF. The full variable domain, completed using reference TRBV18 and TRBJ1-5, is NAGVMQNPRHLVRRRGQEARLRCSPMKGHSHVYWYRQLPEEGLKFMVYLQKENIIDESGMPKERFSAEFPKEGPSILRIQQVVRGDSAAYFCASSQQENQPQHFGDGTRLSIL.

This sequence joins TRBV10-3 and TRBJ2-5; 8 bases agree with TRBD2. This CDR3 is 14 amino acids long. Germline CDR1 and CDR2: ENHRY and SYGVKD. The trim removed 9 bases at V and 2 bases at J, leaving 8 bases unmatched. CDR3 sequence: CAIRGLGGQETQYF. In DNA form, the CDR3 reads TGTGCCATTCGGGGACTAGGAGGACAAGAGACCCAGTACTTC.

The genes are TRBV5-1 and TRBJ2-7; 7 nucleotides agree with TRBD2. Germline CDR1 is SGHRS and CDR2 is YFSETQ. V lost 1 base to trimming and J lost 5 bases; unmatched junction nucleotides: 9. This CDR3 contains 15 residues. The CDR3 coding sequence is TGCGCCAGCAGCTTGAGCGGGGTCCCACCCCACGAGCAGTACTTC. Translating it yields CASSLSGVPPHEQYF.

This clonotype was observed a few times. CDR3 loop: CASSQSERGGDTQYF. The CDR3 DNA reads as TGCGCCAGCAGCCAAAGTGAACGTGGGGGAGATACGCAGTATTTT. The chain is built from TRBV4-1 and TRBJ2-3; D is possibly TRBD1 or TRBD2 (5 bases each). The CDR3 covers 15 residues. CDR1 is MGHRA and CDR2 is YSYEKL in the germline V gene. Trimming removed 2 bases at V and 5 bases at J, with 14 bases between.

Worth noting for this clonotype: This likely comes from a read error, as the CDR3 has no conserved phenylalanine or tryptophan at its end. The chain carries TRBV27 and TRBJ2-1, with D possibly TRBD2 on 5 matching bases. The CDR3 has 16 residues. CDR1 MNHEY and CDR2 SMNVEV come from the germline V gene (reference sequence). V was clipped by 5 bases and J by 8 bases, with 22 bases between them. The CDR3 DNA is TGTGCCAGCAGTGGCCCTGACGGAGGCTCTGTCGATGAGCAGTTCTCC. Translated: CASSGPDGGSVDEQFS.

V is TRBV6-5 and J is TRBJ2-5; TRBD2 matches at 8 bases. The J call may not be correct, given that the DNA end is closer to TRBJ2-7. Germline CDR1 and CDR2: MNHEY and SVGAGI. The CDR3 has 15 amino acids. The CDR3 DNA is TGTGCCAGCAGTTTGGGACTAGGAGGCTCCTACGAGCAGTACTTC. Its protein is CASSLGLGGSYEQYF.

A note on this clonotype: One end of the junction fails to match germline, which may point to a read error. The genes are TRBV18 and TRBJ2-7, with TRBD2 matching 11 bases. CDR1 is KGHSH, CDR2 LQKENI, per germline. The CDR3 spans 16 residues. CDR3: CASTPKVVLAGDEQYF. The DNA of the CDR3 is TGTGCCAGCACACCCAAGGTAGTACTAGCGGGAGACGAGCAGTACTTC.

This clonotype was recorded many times. DNA for the CDR3: TGCAGCGTTCAACGCGTCCGACAGTACCAAGAGACCCAGTACTTC. This sequence encodes CSVQRVRQYQETQYF. This chain joins TRBV29-1 and TRBJ2-5, with D possibly matching TRBD1 (5 bases). CDR1 and CDR2 from the germline V gene are SQVTM and ANQGSEA. This CDR3 comprises 15 residues. V was cut by 5 bases and J by 0 bases, with 16 bases left in between.

The rearrangement uses TRBV29-1 and TRBJ1-1, with D perhaps TRBD1 (5 bases). V gave up 4 bases and J gave up 3 bases, with 12 bases separating them. CDR1 is SQVTM, CDR2 ANQGSEA, per germline. The CDR3 has 13 residues. The DNA for the CDR3 is TGCAGCGTTGCTCACATGGGGGACACTGAAGCTTTCTTT. It encodes CSVAHMGDTEAFF.

The rearrangement links TRBV9 to TRBJ2-7, with 8 bases identical to TRBD1. The CDR3 spans 14 residues. The ends lost 4 bases at V and 5 bases at J; junction bases unmatched: 8. CDR1 and CDR2 (germline): SGDLS, YYNGEE. The CDR3 DNA sequence: TGTGCCAGCAGCCTAAGGACAGGGTTCGACGAGCAGTACTTC. Protein: CASSLRTGFDEQYF.

As for this clonotype: One end of the junction fails to match germline, which may point to a read error. The V and J genes are TRBV7-9 and TRBJ1-1; unclear D gene. Germline CDR1 reads SEHNR; CDR2 reads FQNEAQ (reference sequence). This CDR3 is 15 amino acids long. DNA for the CDR3: TGTGCCAGCAGCCCCGCCGGCATTCTGAACACTAAAGCTTTCTTT. This gives the protein CASSPAGILNTKAFF.